This section outlines one T cell receptor (beta chain) sequence together with its context. Sequencing used immunoSEQ multiplex PCR; TCRdb keeps in-frame clones, though not all of them. The data hold around 2,000,000 clones, with roughly 91% observed a single time. This entry belongs to a study of shared clonotypes between healthy human individuals. The naive CD8 subset, CD45RO-negative cells positively selected for CCR7, excluded terminally differentiated effector memory CD45RA+ cells. Germline V gene lookup returns CDR1 GTSNPN and CDR2 SVGIG (reference sequence). There are 18 residues in the CDR3. With 4 bases removed from V and 0 bases from J, the gap between germline ends came to 19 bases.

Material for sequencing was naive CD8+ T cells from PBMCs. J is TRBJ2-6 and V is TRBV30; D may be TRBD1 or TRBD2 (6 bases each). This TCR derives from a man between 18 and 29 years old in good health. Some clones in this sample may be carry-over from other donors' samples. The CDR3, as DNA: TGTGCCTGGACCACTCATAGGGGGGAGAGCTCTGGGGCCAACGTCCTGACTTTC. As protein: CAWTTHRGESSGANVLTF.